This T cell receptor beta chain comes out of a study of T cell repertoires in cytomegalovirus infection (dated by TCRdb to between 2018 and 2021). About the study as a whole: The peptide stimulations were aimed at well-studied HLA-B-restricted epitopes as well as recently identified HLA-C-restricted CMV epitopes, whose presentation resists viral immunomodulation. Donor HLA type was relevant to the analysis, as public TCR beta signatures indicated carriage of CMV infection together with the matching HLA type.

This clonotype was seen a handful of times. Its antigen remains unidentified. No base-level quality is on record; no much larger clone is a single base apart. Sequenced using an Illumina HiSeq 1500. The public reads were reprocessed in TCRdb via fastp at Q25 and MiXCR, keeping in-frame beta chains. Each CDR3 protein appears once, grouped with its most common genes and DNA. For this sample there are hundreds of thousands of distinct CDR3 sequences; under 45% appear just once. Approximately 40% of the sample goes to the ten largest clones. Reading from cysteine to phenylalanine, the CDR3 counts 13 amino acids. Just the 39-base CDR3 DNA is kept, in frame starting at base 1. Trimming at the junction amounts to 5 bases on V and 5 bases on J, and the germline ends lie 12 bases apart. The germline V gene (reference sequence) provides CDR1 SSHAT and CDR2 FNYEAQ. General study outcomes and caveats: In the ex vivo response, HLA-C-restricted CMV-specific TCR beta clonotypes were dominant, and in two of eight donors the single most frequent clonotype came from this HLA-C-restricted group. Carriers of CMV infection plus the relevant HLA type were discriminated by the cumulative frequency of public TCR beta family members in the study cohort and in an independent approximately 350-donor cohort.

The sample's treatment or condition label, in plain terms: in vitro stimulation with specific CMV peptide epitopes to enrich CMV-specific T cells. In this chain, TRBV7-7 is recombined with TRBJ2-5, with the identity of the D gene unclear. This receptor was identified in a human donor in good health (CMV status not recorded). Some clones in this sample may be carry-over from other donors' samples. Source: cultured PBMCs, taken from culture after CMV antigen stimulation. The nucleotides are TGTGCCAGCAGCCCTGACGTGGAGGAGACCCAGTACTTC. Its protein is CASSPDVEETQYF.